The subject of this entry is one TCR beta chain. The clone's antigen remains unknown. No base-level quality is on record; no much larger clone is a single base apart. V loses 2 bases, J loses 8 bases, and the germline ends lie 15 bases apart. CDR1 and CDR2, per the germline V gene, are SGHDN and FVKESK. From the cysteine up to the phenylalanine, the CDR3 has a length of 14 residues. The sequence is cut down to CDR3 DNA, 42 bases in frame from base 1. Explained via the paper, the time point label denotes: baseline before first vaccination. Samples from vaccinated people were obtained from the UK trials COV001 and COV002, which included a single-blind randomized controlled phase 2/3 trial of AZD1222 (ChAdOx1 nCoV-19) in healthy adults. For TCRbeta chain sequencing, PBMC samples were collected from trial participants at day 0 and at day 28 after the second dose. The sample comes from a study of T cell responses to AZD1222 COVID-19 vaccine (dated by TCRdb to about 2021). Describing the broader study: AZD1222 recipients given second doses at about 4 weeks or at about 12 weeks were pooled, since spike-specific TCR depth and breadth were not found to differ between the two schedules. TCR sequencing covered some 250 trial participants: 200 to 210 given two doses of AZD1222 and about 26 given two doses of MenACWY control vaccine. Trial participants were enrolled by age into 18-55, 56-69 and 70-plus year subgroups, with around 140, 26 and 57 TCR-sequenced participants respectively. What the authors observed across the whole study: Reportedly, close to half of the unique spike-specific TCRs recognized epitopes lying outside the regions that are mutated in the B.1.351 and B.1.1.7 variants. The whole spike protein was spanned by vaccine-associated CD4 TCRs, and dominant responses were seen in regions 160-218 and 743-854. Conclusions about previously exposed vaccinees are limited because only 6 or 7 AZD1222 recipients were SARS-CoV-2 seropositive at baseline. Because no samples from the day 14 peak response were available, repertoires could be characterized only after the peak T cell response. Spike-specific TCR breadth and depth rose significantly after two AZD1222 doses compared with day 0 and with MenACWY recipients. In the small 56-69-year group, the increase in depth fell short of significance, most likely because of low power. Most participants were white British and females outnumbered males, and the authors suggested that clonal diversity may have been underestimated.

The CDR3 regions of human TCRbeta chains were subjected to immunosequencing. The paper's data handling went like this. TCRs in the repertoires were compared against a reference library of SARS-CoV-2-specific TCRs that had been generated with the MIRA antigen-specificity platform. Breadth was defined as the fraction of unique TCRs that were SARS-CoV-2-associated. Depth was defined as the fraction of total T cells that were SARS-CoV-2-associated. Each spike-specific TCR was assigned to its reactive spike region and to a CD4 or CD8 class using the MIRA data. Log10-transformed breadth and depth values were compared by one-way ANOVA with Sidak's multiple comparisons tests. TCRdb limited this immuneACCESS table to in-frame rearrangements with V and J called. A share of clones is missing; checked studies link under half to unresolved V genes, and the rest is unexplained. V and J calls and clone size follow that table, whereas D and trimming were derived from the DNA. In all, the sample holds about 100,000 clones, and approximately 88% of those were seen once. Of the sample, 16% is held by the ten largest clones.

This chain joins TRBV14 to TRBJ1-2; the D gene is not confidently resolved. The sequence came from an adult in good health. The specimen comprised peripheral blood, sampled on day 0 of AZD1222 vaccination. For the CDR3, the sequence is CASSQRRFYGGYTF. The bases are TGTGCCAGCAGCCAAAGAAGGTTTTATGGAGGCTACACCTTC.